This T cell receptor (beta chain) was recovered during a study of blood T cell repertoires in COVID-19. Overall study context: Specimens from acute and convalescent COVID-19 originated in the United States, Italy and Spain. T cells, B-cell-depleted T cells, or PBMCs provided the cDNA or gDNA that served as material.

In the original workflow: For nucleated cells, counts were estimated from reference gene primer amplification. Sequenced by immunoSEQ multiplex PCR; TCRdb stores in-frame clones only, minus some. For V, J and clone size, that table is used; D and trimming come from the DNA. This sample yields around 300,000 clones, of which roughly 86% are seen a single time; about 2.2% belongs to the top ten. CDR3 length: 13 amino acids. Germline V gene lookup returns CDR1 SEHNR and CDR2 FQNEAQ (reference sequence). V gave up 2 bases and J gave up 4 bases, with 8 bases separating them. Input material: peripheral blood. The receptor was isolated from a woman aged 25-40 years who had recovered from COVID-19. The genes are TRBV7-9 and TRBJ1-1; perhaps TRBD1 as D (5 bases). CDR3 in DNA: TGTGCCAGCAGCTTATCAGGGCTCACTGAAGCTTTCTTT. Encoded protein: CASSLSGLTEAFF.